Sequencing of this T cell receptor beta chain was carried out in a study of blood T cell repertoires in COVID-19. The V and J ends lost 3 bases and 3 bases respectively, with 19 bases between them. From germline, CDR1 is SGHTS and CDR2 YDEGEE. The CDR3 is 17 amino acids. Clones were read by immunoSEQ multiplex PCR, and TCRdb kept only the in-frame ones, dropping some. The data hold tens of thousands of clones, with 85% observed a single time. The rearrangement links TRBV5-8 to TRBJ1-5; D ambiguous. This TCR was recovered from a man aged 80 or over with acute or convalescent COVID-19. Sequenced sample: peripheral blood. CDR3: CASSSQASHPPNQPQHF. The CDR3 nucleotides are TGTGCCAGCAGCTCGCAGGCAAGTCACCCCCCCAATCAGCCCCAGCATTTT.